This T cell receptor beta chain was identified during a study of T cells after yellow fever vaccination. This clonotype occurred a few times. 5'RACE template switching generated TCR cDNA, adding a universal primer site and UMIs. TCRdb processed the 5' RACE reads anew with MiXCR; each CDR3 protein has one entry. The sample shows 150,000 or so distinct CDR3 sequences, approximately 9.9% of them seen only once. This CDR3 has 13 amino acids. CDR1 and CDR2 from the germline V gene are DFQATT and SNEGSKA (reference sequence). Trimming removed 2 bases from V and 3 bases from J, with 9 bases in between. The chain joins TRBV20-1 to TRBJ2-3; no firm D call. The TCR originated in a man younger than 30 who received the YFV17D yellow fever vaccine. Sequences were derived from CD8+ T cells sorted from PBMCs, sampled 45 days after the yellow fever booster vaccination. The CDR3 nucleotides read TGCAGTGCTAGACTTAAGTTAACAGATACGCAGTATTTT. This gives the protein CSARLKLTDTQYF.